The rows below give T cell receptor beta chains drawn from one sample of a study of T-cell reconstitution after alpha-beta-depleted transplantation in children. From the PCR reads, TCRdb called clonotypes with MiXCR, one entry per CDR3 protein. Of about 70,000 distinct CDR3 sequences listed, approximately 11% are singletons. Here the sequenced sample was PBMCs, taken before TCRalphabeta/CD19-depleted stem cell transplant. The receptors were gathered from a boy aged 5-17 years with acute myeloid leukemia, due to receive a stem cell transplant. CDR3s include the opening cysteine and the closing phenylalanine or tryptophan. A D gene is named only where the DNA matches it firmly. The listing skips clone size in some rows; elsewhere it reads once, few, many or a size class.

J gene: TRBJ1-1; D gene: TRBD1; clone size: many; V gene: TRBV20-1; CDR3 DNA: TGCAGTGCTAGAGGAGCCGTACAGGGGGCGAAGGACGCTTTCTTT; CDR3 protein: CSARGAVQGAKDAFF
J gene: TRBJ2-2; D gene: TRBD2; clone size: many; V gene: TRBV7-2; CDR3 DNA: TGTGCCAGCAGCTTACCGGGGCTAGCGGGAGCGTCCGGGGAGCTGTTTTTT; CDR3 protein: CASSLPGLAGASGELFF
J gene: TRBJ2-6; D gene: TRBD2; clone size: many; V gene: TRBV15; CDR3 DNA: TGTGCCACCAGCCCCTTCGTCGGGGGGTTTGGGGCCAACGTCCTGACTTTC; CDR3 protein: CATSPFVGGFGANVLTF
J gene: TRBJ2-5; D gene: NA; clone size: NA; V gene: TRBV6-2/TRBV6-3; CDR3 DNA: TGTGCCAGCAGGGCTTCTTCGGAGACCCAGTACTTC; CDR3 protein: CASRASSETQYF
J gene: TRBJ2-5; D gene: NA; clone size: many; V gene: TRBV7-2; CDR3 DNA: TGTGCCAGCAGCCGAGCACTTTACCAAGAGACCCAGTACTTC; CDR3 protein: CASSRALYQETQYF
J gene: TRBJ2-5; D gene: TRBD2; clone size: many; V gene: TRBV10-3; CDR3 DNA: TGTGCCATCAGTGAGTCGCCGGGAGGGAGCCAAGAGACCCAGTACTTC; CDR3 protein: CAISESPGGSQETQYF
J gene: TRBJ2-7; D gene: TRBD2; clone size: many; V gene: TRBV6-5; CDR3 DNA: TGTGCCAGCAGTTACTTTTCACCGGGACTAGCGGGATACGAGCAGTACTTC; CDR3 protein: CASSYFSPGLAGYEQYF
J gene: TRBJ1-1; D gene: TRBD1; clone size: many; V gene: TRBV5-4; CDR3 DNA: TGTGCCAGCAGCTTGCCCCCACAGGGGGGAACCACTGAAGCTTTCTTT; CDR3 protein: CASSLPPQGGTTEAFF
J gene: TRBJ2-2; D gene: TRBD2; clone size: many; V gene: TRBV7-8; CDR3 DNA: TGTGCCAGCAGCCCTAGCGGGGGGGCTCTCGGGGAGCTGTTTTTT; CDR3 protein: CASSPSGGALGELFF
J gene: TRBJ2-7; D gene: NA; clone size: many; V gene: TRBV27; CDR3 DNA: TGTGCCAGCAGTTTAGAAGGCCTCCACAGCTCCTACGAGCAGTACTTC; CDR3 protein: CASSLEGLHSSYEQYF
J gene: TRBJ2-1; D gene: NA; clone size: many; V gene: TRBV4-3; CDR3 DNA: TGCGCCAGCAGCCCCGGGGGAATGGGGGCCTCCGATGAGCAGTTCTTC; CDR3 protein: CASSPGGMGASDEQFF